These 30 T cell receptor beta chains were sequenced from one sample in a study of T cell responses to AZD1222 COVID-19 vaccine. Measured with immunoSEQ multiplex PCR; TCRdb has only the in-frame clones, and not every one. The sample carries around 79,000 clones, roughly nine tenths recorded once. The source material was peripheral blood, sampled on day 0 of AZD1222 vaccination. Source of these receptors: an adult in good health.

Regarding this clone: Within the sample, other DNA sequences also encode this same CDR3. This chain connects TRBV25-1 to TRBJ2-1; TRBD1 matches 9 bases. CDR1 is MGHDK, CDR2 SYGVNS, per germline. The CDR3 covers 15 residues. The junction had 3 bases not matched to a gene; V was cut back by 2 bases and J by 4 bases. As DNA, the CDR3 is TGTGCCAGCAGTGAACCCGGGACAGGGTACAATGAGCAGTTCTTC. It specifies CASSEPGTGYNEQFF.

The chain has TRBV18 and TRBJ2-3; weak D call: TRBD2 (6 bases). Germline V CDR1 and CDR2: KGHSH, LQKENI. CDR3 length: 17 residues. Trimming removed 6 bases at V and 1 base at J, with 20 bases between. CDR3 protein: CASSDWFPGGGTDTQYF. The CDR3, as DNA: TGTGCCAGCTCGGACTGGTTCCCTGGAGGGGGCACAGATACGCAGTATTTT.

The chain joins TRBV7-9 to TRBJ1-4; 7 bases are shared with TRBD1. CDR1 and CDR2 (germline): SEHNR, FQNEAQ (reference sequence). This CDR3 has 14 residues. Unmatched junction bases numbered 5, after V lost 5 bases and J lost 5 bases. CDR3 residues: CASSPQGQNEKLFF. The CDR3 nucleotides read TGTGCCAGCAGCCCACAGGGACAGAATGAAAAACTGTTTTTT.

The genes are TRBV11-2 and TRBJ1-3; 8 bases are a match to TRBD1. Losses at the gene ends were 0 bases for V and 4 bases for J; bases not matched to a gene: 5. The CDR3 has 16 amino acids. Germline CDR1 SGHAT, CDR2 FQNNGV. Here the CDR3 reads CASSLEGTGGGNTIYF. CDR3 sequence (DNA): TGTGCCAGCAGCTTAGAGGGGACAGGTGGAGGAAACACCATATATTTT.

This chain joins TRBV10-3 and TRBJ1-2; TRBD1 matches 11 bases. Trimming at V came to 2 bases and at J to 6 bases, leaving 11 bases not matched to a gene. CDR1 and CDR2 from the germline V gene are ENHRY and SYGVKD. The CDR3 contains 17 residues. CDR3 in amino acids: CAISEEVGDRGGDGYTF. Written as DNA, the CDR3 is TGTGCCATCAGTGAGGAGGTTGGGGACAGGGGGGGAGATGGCTACACCTTC.

This clone has just a few counts. The CDR3 protein is CASSQDLGQGRGTEAFF. DNA for the CDR3: TGCGCCAGCAGCCAAGATCTGGGACAGGGGAGGGGGACTGAAGCTTTCTTT. The V and J genes are TRBV4-3 and TRBJ1-1, with TRBD1 matching over 10 bases. The J segment lost 5 bases and the V segment lost 0 bases, leaving 9 bases of the junction unmatched. CDR1 LGHNA and CDR2 YSLEER come from the germline V gene. The CDR3 is 17 residues long.

The CDR3 protein is CASSKQVNYYEQYF. CDR3 nucleotides: TGTGCCAGCAGCAAACAGGTGAACTACTACGAGCAGTACTTC. The chain employs TRBV11-2 and TRBJ2-7, with a weak D call TRBD1 (5 bases). The CDR3 is made up of 14 amino acids. Trimming took off 5 bases at V and 3 bases at J, with 14 bases between the two ends. The V gene's germline CDR1 is SGHAT and CDR2 FQNNGV.

The chain is built from TRBV28 and TRBJ1-2, with 7 positions matching TRBD1. Germline CDR1 and CDR2: MDHEN and SYDVKM. The CDR3 loop spans 16 amino acids. Trimming cost V 3 bases and J 4 bases; bases outside gene matches: 11. Written as DNA, the CDR3 is TGTGCCAGCAGTTTGGGGGGGGACAGACGAACCTATGGCTACACCTTC. This sequence encodes CASSLGGDRRTYGYTF.

The rearrangement joins TRBV10-3 to TRBJ2-1; a possible D gene is TRBD2 (6 bases). Trimming removed 0 bases from V and 1 base from J, with 10 bases in between. Per germline, CDR1 ENHRY and CDR2 SYGVKD. This CDR3 region has 16 residues. The CDR3 nucleotides are TGTGCCATCAGTGAGTCTGCGGGAACGTCCTACAATGAGCAGTTCTTC. This gives the protein CAISESAGTSYNEQFF.

The chain has TRBV9 and TRBJ2-7, with D perhaps being TRBD1 or TRBD2 (5 bases each). Germline V lookup: CDR1 SGDLS, CDR2 YYNGEE. The length of the CDR3 is 14 residues. With 3 bases removed from V and 3 bases from J, the gap between germline ends came to 13 bases. The CDR3 spells CASSAPGRFYEQYF. DNA for the CDR3: TGTGCCAGCAGCGCACCGGGACGGTTCTACGAGCAGTACTTC. Complete variable domain (other parts from reference TRBV9 and TRBJ2-7): DSGVTQTPKHLITATGQRVTLRCSPRSGDLSVYWYQQSLDQGLQFLIQYYNGEERAKGNILERFSAQQFPDLHSELNLSSLELGDSALYFCASSAPGRFYEQYFGPGTRLTVT.

In its sample, this clone was seen once. This chain joins TRBV15 and TRBJ1-5, with D uncertain. In germline, CDR1 is LNHNV, CDR2 YYDKDF (reference sequence). The V and J ends lost 5 bases and 7 bases respectively, with 15 bases between them. The CDR3 is 14 residues long. Here the CDR3 reads CATSPGLSLQPQHF. The CDR3 nucleotides are TGTGCCACCAGCCCGGGTCTCTCCCTCCAGCCCCAGCATTTT.

The chain couples TRBV7-9 to TRBJ2-1; D call uncertain. V lost 0 bases and J lost 8, with 2 bases in between. Looked up from germline, CDR1 is SEHNR and CDR2 is FQNEAQ (reference sequence). The CDR3 length is 11 residues. CDR3 in DNA: TGTGCCAGCAGCTTAGCCCATGAGCAGTTCTTC. Translation: CASSLAHEQFF.

The chain carries TRBV6-2 or TRBV6-3 and TRBJ1-2; the D gene is possibly TRBD1 (6 bases). Germline CDR1 MNHEY, CDR2 SVGEGT. CDR3 length: 13 amino acids. V was trimmed by 2 bases and J by 6 bases, leaving 10 bases between them. CDR3 bases: TGTGCCAGCAGTTACGCAGGGGTTGATGGCTACACCTTC. Protein sequence: CASSYAGVDGYTF.

The chain recombines TRBV19 with TRBJ1-5; D call uncertain. Germline V lookup: CDR1 LNHDA, CDR2 SQIVND (reference sequence). This CDR3 spans 14 amino acids. V was trimmed by 5 bases and J by 5 bases, leaving 13 bases between them. The CDR3 DNA reads as TGTGCCAGTAGTTGGACGGGCTCGGATCAGCCCCAGCATTTT. Amino acid sequence: CASSWTGSDQPQHF.

The gene calls are TRBV6-6 and TRBJ1-1; D not resolved. CDR3 length: 14 residues. The V gene's germline CDR1 is MNHNY and CDR2 SVGAGI (reference sequence). Trimming removed 2 bases at V and 3 bases at J, with 10 bases between. The CDR3 is CASSYRVADTEAFF. The CDR3 DNA reads as TGTGCCAGCAGTTACAGGGTTGCGGACACTGAAGCTTTCTTT.

The rearrangement links TRBV11-2 to TRBJ1-6; D ambiguous. Germline CDR1 reads SGHAT; CDR2 reads FQNNGV. CDR3 length: 14 amino acids. V lost 5 bases and J 8 bases, leaving 13 bases between the germline ends. This chain's CDR3 is CASSLGRGYSPLHF. The DNA for the CDR3 is TGTGCCAGCAGCCTGGGGAGAGGTTATTCACCCCTCCACTTT.

The genes are TRBV30 and TRBJ2-5; 7 bases agree with TRBD1. This CDR3 has 15 residues. J gave up 1 base and V 1 base, and 6 bases lay outside the gene matches. Per germline, CDR1 GTSNPN and CDR2 SVGIG (reference sequence). The CDR3 protein is CAWSARQGPQETQYF. The CDR3 coding sequence is TGTGCCTGGAGTGCCCGACAGGGCCCCCAAGAGACCCAGTACTTC. The full variable domain, in which reference TRBV30 and TRBJ2-5 provide the parts outside the CDR3, is SQTIHQWPATLVQPVGSPLSLECTVEGTSNPNLYWYRQAAGRGLQLLFYSVGIGQISSEVPQNLSASRPQDRQFILSSKKLLLSDSGFYLCAWSARQGPQETQYFGPGTRLLVL.

In its sample, this clone was seen a few times. The rearrangement joins TRBV19 to TRBJ1-5; D uncertain. Looked up from germline, CDR1 is LNHDA and CDR2 is SQIVND (reference sequence). V shed 6 bases and J shed 4 bases, with 10 bases lying between them. The CDR3 length is 13 residues. For the CDR3, the DNA is TGTGCCAGTAGCCCTGCCTTGAATCAGCCCCAGCATTTT. Amino acids: CASSPALNQPQHF.

V gene TRBV7-9 combines with J gene TRBJ2-1; 10 bases align to TRBD1. Losses at the gene ends were 5 bases for V and 7 bases for J; bases not matched to a gene: 8. Germline CDR1 reads SEHNR; CDR2 reads FQNEAQ (reference sequence). The CDR3 length is 15 residues. This chain's CDR3 is CASSPDRGRVNEQFF. The CDR3, as DNA: TGTGCCAGCAGCCCCGACAGGGGGCGCGTGAATGAGCAGTTCTTC. Variable domain in full (rest from reference TRBV7-9 and TRBJ2-1): DTGVSQNPRHKITKRGQNVTFRCDPISEHNRLYWYRQTLGQGPEFLTYFQNEAQLEKSRLLSDRFSAERPKGSFSTLEIQRTEQGDSAMYLCASSPDRGRVNEQFFGPGTRLTVL.

The V and J genes are TRBV7-3 and TRBJ1-1, with TRBD1 as a possible D gene (6 bases). Trimming stripped 2 bases from V and 0 bases from J, with 7 bases between. The CDR3 extends over 14 amino acids. The germline V gene has CDR1 SGHTA and CDR2 FQGTGA. CDR3 DNA: TGTGCCAGCAGCTTACAGGGGATGAACACTGAAGCTTTCTTT. Its protein product is CASSLQGMNTEAFF.

The chain is built from TRBV27 and TRBJ2-1, with 8 positions matching TRBD1. The CDR3 totals 14 residues. Germline values: CDR1 MNHEY, CDR2 SMNVEV (reference sequence). V shed 3 bases, J shed 9 bases, and the junction held 7 bases outside the gene matches. The CDR3, as DNA: TGTGCCAGCAGTTTTCGACAGGGGCGCAGTGAGCAGTTCTTC. It yields the protein CASSFRQGRSEQFF.

The chain is built from TRBV5-4 and TRBJ2-7; D is undetermined. Germline V gives CDR1 SGHNT, CDR2 YYREEE (reference sequence). CDR3 length equals 13 residues. Trimming took 4 bases from V and 3 from J, leaving 11 bases between them. The CDR3 nucleotides read TGTGCCAGCAGCCGACGGGCAGACTACGAGCAGTACTTC. Translation gives CASSRRADYEQYF.

The CDR3 here is CASSPTTRDNEQFF. DNA of the CDR3: TGTGCCAGCTCACCAACTACGCGGGACAATGAGCAGTTCTTC. The chain has TRBV18 and TRBJ2-1, with D maybe TRBD2 (5 bases). V was shortened by 2 bases and J by 5 bases, with 10 bases between the two germline ends. Germline CDR1 reads KGHSH; CDR2 reads LQKENI. The CDR3 has 14 residues.

This rearrangement joins TRBV25-1 to TRBJ2-2; D ambiguous. This CDR3 is 12 amino acids long. In germline, CDR1 is MGHDK, CDR2 SYGVNS. V lost 3 bases and J 1 base, leaving 0 bases between the germline ends. The CDR3 spells CASSENTGELFF. Here the CDR3 DNA reads TGTGCCAGCAGTGAGAACACCGGGGAGCTGTTTTTT. The whole variable domain, filled in from reference TRBV25-1 and TRBJ2-2, reads EADIYQTPRYLVIGTGKKITLECSQTMGHDKMYWYQQDPGMELHLIHYSYGVNSTEKGDLSSESTVSRIRTEHFPLTLESARPSHTSQYLCASSENTGELFFGEGSRLTVL.

This clone was observed once. This chain connects TRBV2 to TRBJ2-2, with 7 bases lining up with TRBD1. The CDR3 totals 15 residues. With V trimmed by 4 bases and J by 5 bases, 7 bases remained unmatched. The germline V gene has CDR1 SNHLY and CDR2 FYNNEI. The CDR3 DNA follows: TGTGCCAGCAGTGGCCGGGACAGCGAGACCGGGGAGCTGTTTTTT. Protein: CASSGRDSETGELFF.

The chain combines TRBV5-1 with TRBJ2-2; D is possibly TRBD2 (6 bases). Trimming removed 7 bases from V and 6 bases from J, with 13 bases in between. CDR1 is SGHRS, CDR2 YFSETQ, per germline. The CDR3 contains 13 residues. The chain's CDR3 is CASLRDWAGELFF. Written as DNA, the CDR3 is TGCGCCAGCCTCAGGGACTGGGCCGGGGAGCTGTTTTTT.

This clone was found once. V gene TRBV28 combines with J gene TRBJ2-3; D is undetermined. There are 15 residues in the CDR3. Deletions cut 6 bases from V and 7 bases from J, with 20 bases between. Germline CDR1 MDHEN, CDR2 SYDVKM. For the CDR3, the DNA is TGTGCCAGCAGCGTAAGTCGGTCGGGTGGGTATACGCAGTATTTT. This gives the protein CASSVSRSGGYTQYF.

The chain combines TRBV30 with TRBJ1-4, with a tentative D call TRBD1 (6 bases). Trimming shortened V by 3 bases and J by 3 bases, and 23 bases separated the two germline ends. This CDR3 contains 18 residues. Germline loops: CDR1 GTSNPN, CDR2 SVGIG (reference sequence). The CDR3 sequence: CAWSPGRVSRQANEKLFF. CDR3 coding DNA: TGTGCCTGGAGCCCGGGCAGGGTTTCGCGACAGGCTAATGAAAAACTGTTTTTT.

The chain is built from TRBV6-4 and TRBJ2-5; D possibly corresponds to TRBD1 (6 bases). Looked up from germline, CDR1 is MRHNA and CDR2 is SNTAGT. The CDR3 loop spans 13 amino acids. V dropped 6 bases and J dropped 1 base, with 9 bases sitting between them. The CDR3 protein is CASSRDTQETQYF. The CDR3 DNA reads TGTGCCAGCAGCCGGGACACCCAAGAGACCCAGTACTTC.

As for this clone: Within the sample, other DNA sequences also encode this same CDR3. The chain has TRBV19 and TRBJ1-1, with TRBD1 as a possible D gene (5 bases). CDR3 length: 13 amino acids. Germline V lookup: CDR1 LNHDA, CDR2 SQIVND (reference sequence). Trimming pared 1 base from V and 3 bases from J, leaving 6 bases between. The CDR3 DNA is TGTGCCAGTAGTATAGCAGGGTACACTGAAGCTTTCTTT. This translates into CASSIAGYTEAFF.